The 30 T cell receptor beta chains listed next were all sequenced from one sample in a study of post-analysis software for immune sequencing data (dated by TCRdb to 2013 to 2016). These receptors have no known antigen. Overall results and qualifications from the work: Significantly higher frequencies in patients than in controls were found for five or six TRBV segments, including TRBV5-6, TRBV5-1 and TRBV20-1.

Library preparation was by PCR. The listed sequencing device is Illumina HiSeq 2500. Unique molecular identifiers were incorporated into TCR beta cDNA libraries to reduce PCR and sequencing biases. The raw public data were reprocessed by TCRdb itself: fastp quality trimming at Q25, MiXCR clonotype calling, in-frame beta chains only. Every entry covers one CDR3 protein and lists the most common genes and DNA from its rows. The sample has 430,000 or so distinct CDR3 sequences on record, approximately 39% of them singletons. Under 9% of the sample is taken by the ten largest. Sample: blood. These TCRs come from a girl aged 2-15 years with multiple sclerosis.

This clonotype was detected a few times. The chain couples TRBV12-3 or TRBV12-4 to TRBJ2-5; possible D gene TRBD1, 7 bases. This CDR3 spans 14 amino acids. V was shortened by 3 bases and J by 4 bases, with 12 bases between the two germline ends. The CDR3 bases are TGTGCCAGCAGTTTGTGGAGGGGGCGAGAGACCCAGTACTTC. It is translated as CASSLWRGRETQYF.

The chain is built from TRBV6-5 and TRBJ1-2; D not certain. V dropped 0 bases and J dropped 5 bases, with 13 bases sitting between them. Germline CDR1 reads MNHEY; CDR2 reads SVGAGI. The CDR3 sequence is 15 residues long. The CDR3 region is CASSYSGRPRYGYTF. The CDR3, as DNA: TGTGCCAGCAGTTACTCTGGGCGCCCTAGATATGGCTACACCTTC.

The chain employs TRBV28 and TRBJ2-7, with D uncertain. V dropped 4 bases and J dropped 3 bases, with 7 bases sitting between them. Germline CDR1 is MDHEN and CDR2 is SYDVKM. The CDR3 is 12 amino acids. The CDR3 is CASSWYSYEQYF. The CDR3 DNA is TGTGCCAGCAGTTGGTACAGCTACGAGCAGTACTTC.

The chain recombines TRBV6-2 or TRBV6-3 with TRBJ2-5; the D gene is possibly TRBD2 (6 bases). The CDR3 is 13 residues long. V was cut by 5 bases and J by 3 bases, with 10 bases left in between. Germline CDR1 is MNHEY and CDR2 is SVGEGT. The CDR3 loop reads CASSHTGEETQYF. Here the CDR3 DNA reads TGTGCCAGCAGTCACACGGGGGAAGAGACCCAGTACTTC.

This clonotype was counted between two and nine times. The gene calls are TRBV29-1 and TRBJ2-1; 7 nucleotides line up with TRBD2. The trim removed 7 bases at V and 3 bases at J, leaving 6 bases unmatched. The CDR3 length is 13 residues. Per the germline V gene, CDR1 is SQVTM and CDR2 is ANQGSEA. This CDR3 is CSEGREGYNEQFF. The CDR3 DNA follows: TGCAGCGAGGGGAGGGAGGGCTACAATGAGCAGTTCTTC.

The chain joins TRBV28 to TRBJ1-5; D uncertain. The CDR3 runs to 15 residues. V lost 2 bases, J lost 2 bases, and 10 bases lay in between. The V gene's germline CDR1 is MDHEN and CDR2 SYDVKM. CDR3 loop: CASSLRQLGNQPQHF. The CDR3 coding sequence is TGTGCCAGCAGTTTACGGCAGTTGGGCAATCAGCCCCAGCATTTT.

This sequence joins TRBV20-1 and TRBJ2-3; D is possibly TRBD1 or TRBD2 (5 bases each). Trimming stripped 2 bases from V and 2 bases from J, with 14 bases between. The germline V gene has CDR1 DFQATT and CDR2 SNEGSKA (reference sequence). There are 15 residues in the CDR3. The CDR3 DNA sequence: TGCAGTGCTAGATCTCTTCGGGACCTCACAGATACGCAGTATTTT. It encodes CSARSLRDLTDTQYF.

V gene TRBV20-1 combines with J gene TRBJ2-5, with 9 bases aligning to TRBD1. This CDR3 has 14 residues. Germline trimming cut 5 bases from V and 5 bases from J; bases unmatched to any gene: 9. CDR1 and CDR2 (germline): DFQATT, SNEGSKA (reference sequence). The CDR3 loop is CSASTGTGWETQYF. The CDR3 coding sequence is TGCAGTGCTTCAACCGGGACAGGGTGGGAGACCCAGTACTTC.

Remarks on this clonotype: Since no conserved phenylalanine or tryptophan closes the CDR3, a read error is the likely cause. The rearrangement joins TRBV12-3 or TRBV12-4 to TRBJ2-7; D remains ambiguous. This CDR3 has 13 residues. The CDR3 DNA is TGTGCCGGCAGTTTCGTAGGGACCTACGAGCAGTACTCC. Amino acids: CAGSFVGTYEQYS.

This clonotype was detected a few times. DNA for the CDR3: TGTGCCAGCGGAGAAGAATCGGGACAGGGAGCCTACGAGCAGTACTTC. This encodes CASGEESGQGAYEQYF. V gene TRBV10-3 combines with J gene TRBJ2-7; 9 nucleotides line up with TRBD1. V lost 10 bases and J lost 2; bases outside the gene matches: 15. The germline V gene encodes CDR1 ENHRY and CDR2 SYGVKD. This CDR3 region has 16 residues.

This clonotype has a handful of counts. This sequence joins TRBV5-1 and TRBJ2-1; no clear D gene. V was shortened by 6 bases and J by 5 bases, with 12 bases between the two germline ends. The CDR3 consists of 13 residues. Germline values: CDR1 SGHRS, CDR2 YFSETQ. CDR3 coding DNA: TGCGCCAGCATGATACCCGGCCACAATGAGCAGTTCTTC. Protein: CASMIPGHNEQFF.

This chain uses TRBV5-1 with TRBJ2-1, with D perhaps matching TRBD1 (5 bases). With 0 bases removed from V and 0 bases from J, the gap between germline ends came to 10 bases. CDR3 length: 16 residues. Germline V lookup: CDR1 SGHRS, CDR2 YFSETQ. CDR3 region: CASSLGGVHSYNEQFF. The DNA for the CDR3 is TGCGCCAGCAGCTTGGGGGGCGTACACTCCTACAATGAGCAGTTCTTC.

The chain is built from TRBV4-1 and TRBJ2-7; D is perhaps TRBD2 (5 bases). Trimming removed 0 bases from V and 3 bases from J, with 18 bases in between. The germline CDR1 and CDR2 sequences are MGHRA and YSYEKL. The CDR3 has 17 residues. The CDR3 spells CASSQDFGEPSDYEQYF. The CDR3 DNA reads TGCGCCAGCAGCCAAGATTTCGGGGAGCCCAGCGACTACGAGCAGTACTTC.

The CDR3 sequence is CASRPPVAGATETQYF. As DNA, the CDR3 is TGTGCCAGCAGGCCCCCGGTAGCGGGAGCCACAGAGACCCAGTACTTC. The genes are TRBV28 and TRBJ2-5, with 9 bases fitting TRBD2. The CDR3 sequence is 16 residues long. CDR1 is MDHEN, CDR2 SYDVKM, per germline. The ends lost 6 bases at V and 4 bases at J; junction bases unmatched: 12.

The gene calls are TRBV5-6 and TRBJ2-7; D gene unclear. The CDR3 loop spans 11 amino acids. V was clipped by 6 bases and J by 6 bases, with 10 bases between them. Germline CDR1 SGHDT, CDR2 YYEEEE. The CDR3 sequence is CASIEGREQYF. CDR3 in DNA: TGTGCCAGCATCGAAGGCCGCGAGCAGTACTTC.

In the case of this clonotype: Sequence at one end of the junction differs from germline and may be a read error. The CDR3 loop is CASRLGNGDTQYF. As DNA, the CDR3 is TGTGCCAGCAGGTTAGGGAACGGAGATACGCAGTATTTT. This chain joins TRBV7-9 and TRBJ2-3; D call uncertain. CDR1 SEHNR and CDR2 FQNEAQ come from the germline V gene (reference sequence). The CDR3 length is 13 residues.

As DNA, the CDR3 is TGCAGTGGACCGGGACATTTGGACACTGAAGCTTTCTTT. This encodes CSGPGHLDTEAFF. J is TRBJ1-1 and V is TRBV20-1, with D possibly being TRBD1 (6 bases). Trimming took 7 bases from V and 3 from J, leaving 15 bases between them. Per germline, CDR1 DFQATT and CDR2 SNEGSKA (reference sequence). The CDR3 runs 13 residues.

This clonotype was seen ten or more times. The gene calls are TRBV7-2 and TRBJ2-7; D not certain. V was cut by 5 bases and J by 10 bases, with 18 bases left in between. The CDR3 has 13 residues. Germline V CDR1 and CDR2: SGHTA, FQGNSA. The DNA of the CDR3 is TGTGCCAGCAGCAAAGACTCGCTCCGGTCCCAGTACTTC. Amino acids: CASSKDSLRSQYF.

This clonotype has only a few counts. This chain uses TRBV12-3 or TRBV12-4 with TRBJ2-7; 10 nucleotides agree with TRBD1. Trimming at V came to 2 bases and at J to 4 bases, leaving 8 bases not matched to a gene. The CDR3 loop spans 16 amino acids. CDR3 sequence (DNA): TGTGCCAGCAGTTTACGGTGGACAGGGGGGAGGTACGAGCAGTACTTC. It yields the protein CASSLRWTGGRYEQYF.

Concerning this clonotype itself: One end of the junction is discordant with germline, which a read error may explain. The CDR3 reads CASSLGPGYDEQYF. In DNA form, the CDR3 reads TGTGCTAGCAGCTTAGGGCCGGGATATGACGAGCAGTACTTC. V usage is TRBV7-7 and J usage is TRBJ2-7, with D possibly being TRBD2 (5 bases). The CDR3 extends over 14 amino acids. CDR1 and CDR2 (germline): SSHAT, FNYEAQ (reference sequence).

In this sample, this clonotype turned up a few times. The rearrangement joins TRBV10-3 to TRBJ2-1, with D perhaps matching TRBD1 or TRBD2 (5 bases each). The length of the CDR3 is 15 residues. The V end lost 4 bases, the J end lost 8 bases, and 18 bases lay between the germline ends. The germline V gene has CDR1 ENHRY and CDR2 SYGVKD. The CDR3 DNA reads TGTGCCATCAGTGGTGGGACGGGTATCCGGGATGAGCAGTTCTTC. Amino acids: CAISGGTGIRDEQFF.

This clonotype was detected only a few times. J is TRBJ1-6 and V is TRBV28, with D unclear. V was shortened by 10 bases and J by 7 bases, with 11 bases between the two germline ends. This CDR3 has 12 residues. CDR1 is MDHEN, CDR2 SYDVKM, per germline. The CDR3 DNA follows: TGTGCCACCACGGACGGAAATTCACCCCTCCACTTT. Protein product: CATTDGNSPLHF.

This chain uses TRBV29-1 with TRBJ2-1, with 9 bases fitting TRBD1. The J call is uncertain, as TRBJ2-7 better fits the DNA end. Germline V CDR1 and CDR2: SQVTM, ANQGSEA. The CDR3 loop spans 12 amino acids. This chain's CDR3 is CSVLQGANEQYF. CDR3 nucleotides: TGCAGCGTCCTACAGGGGGCGAATGAGCAGTACTTC.

The sample holds many counts of this clonotype. CDR3 nucleotides: TGTGCCAGCAGCCAAGGAGGGACTAGCGGATTCTACGAGCAGTACTTC. It specifies CASSQGGTSGFYEQYF. V and J are TRBV4-2 and TRBJ2-7; 11 positions match TRBD2. V dropped 1 base and J dropped 3; count of bases not matched to a gene: 5. This CDR3 has 16 residues. Per the germline V gene, CDR1 is LGHNA and CDR2 is YNFKEQ.

The chain is built from TRBV29-1 and TRBJ2-1, with a possible D match to TRBD2 (6 bases). Trimming stripped 0 bases from V and 8 bases from J, with 20 bases between. Germline-derived CDR1 and CDR2 are SQVTM and ANQGSEA. The CDR3 consists of 16 residues. The CDR3 sequence is CSVEDIGGDRYDEQFF. CDR3 in DNA: TGCAGCGTTGAAGATATCGGCGGGGATAGGTACGATGAGCAGTTCTTC.

The genes are TRBV6-2 or TRBV6-3 and TRBJ1-2; 10 nucleotides agree with TRBD1. J gave up 6 bases and V 0 bases, and 7 bases lay outside the gene matches. Germline V CDR1 and CDR2: MNHEY, SVGEGT. The CDR3 has 16 residues. CDR3 bases: TGTGCCAGCAGTTACTCGGGACAGGGGAGAGGGGATGGCTACACCTTC. Protein product: CASSYSGQGRGDGYTF.

This clonotype appeared a few times. V is TRBV6-6 and J is TRBJ2-3; 14 positions agree with TRBD2. J gave up 1 base and V 0 bases, and 0 bases lay outside the gene matches. The germline gives CDR1 MNHNY, CDR2 SVGAGI (reference sequence). The CDR3 length is 17 residues. Here the CDR3 DNA reads TGTGCCAGCAGTTACTCGGGACTAGCGGGAGGCACAGATACGCAGTATTTT. Translating gives CASSYSGLAGGTDTQYF.

This clonotype was observed a few times. CDR3 sequence reads: CASSLAQGASEQYF. The CDR3 nucleotides are TGCGCCAGCAGCTTGGCTCAGGGGGCCTCCGAGCAGTACTTC. The V and J genes are TRBV5-1 and TRBJ2-7, with 8 positions matching TRBD1. Germline-derived CDR1 and CDR2 are SGHRS and YFSETQ. This CDR3 is built from 14 residues. The trim removed 0 bases at V and 6 bases at J, leaving 5 bases unmatched.

This clonotype was counted once. The CDR3 is CASSFSGRVNEKLFF. The CDR3, as DNA: TGTGCCAGTAGCTTCAGCGGACGGGTGAATGAAAAACTGTTTTTT. V and J are TRBV19 and TRBJ1-4; no definite D call. The CDR3 contains 15 residues. Germline lookup yields CDR1 LNHDA and CDR2 SQIVND (reference sequence). Trimming cost V 6 bases and J 5 bases, with 16 bases left between them.

V and J are TRBV24-1 and TRBJ1-2; 9 bases fit TRBD1. The ends lost 3 bases at V and 2 bases at J; junction bases unmatched: 6. The CDR3 sequence is 16 residues long. CDR1 and CDR2 from the germline V gene are KGHDR and SFDVKD. CDR3 nucleotides: TGTGCCACCAGTGATACCTCCGGGACAGGGAACTATGGCTACACCTTC. Residues: CATSDTSGTGNYGYTF.